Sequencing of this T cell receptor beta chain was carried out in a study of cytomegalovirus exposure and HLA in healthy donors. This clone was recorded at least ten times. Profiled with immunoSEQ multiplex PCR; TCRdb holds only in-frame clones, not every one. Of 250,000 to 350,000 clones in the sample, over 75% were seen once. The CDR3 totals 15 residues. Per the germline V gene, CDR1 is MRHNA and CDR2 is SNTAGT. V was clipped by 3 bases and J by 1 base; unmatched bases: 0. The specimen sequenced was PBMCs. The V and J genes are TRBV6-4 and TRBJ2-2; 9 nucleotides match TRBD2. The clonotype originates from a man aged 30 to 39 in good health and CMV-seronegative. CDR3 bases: TGTGCCAGCAGTGAGACTAGCGGGAACACCGGGGAGCTGTTTTTT. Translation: CASSETSGNTGELFF.